A single sample is the source of the 31 T cell receptor beta chains below, sequenced in a study of cytomegalovirus exposure and HLA in healthy donors. This PCR relied on a set of 60 Vbeta primers and 13 Jbeta primers. Here immunoSEQ multiplex PCR was the method, and the copy in TCRdb shows in-frame clones only, minus some. The data show about 38,000 clones, 55% to 75% seen once. Specimen: PBMCs. These receptors all come from a man in his thirties or forties in good health and CMV-seronegative.

V usage is TRBV7-2 and J usage is TRBJ2-7, with 10 bases that match TRBD1. This CDR3 is 15 amino acids long. Trimming cost V 6 bases and J 6 bases; bases outside gene matches: 11. The germline V gene has CDR1 SGHTA and CDR2 FQGNSA. The chain's CDR3 is CASRQTGGNSGEQYF. The CDR3 coding sequence is TGTGCCAGCAGACAGACAGGGGGCAATTCAGGCGAGCAGTACTTC.

This clone was seen just once. This chain joins TRBV21-1 and TRBJ1-5; TRBD1 reflects the table's D call only, with no check against the DNA. TRBV21-1 is designated a pseudogene. CDR3 length: 14 amino acids. The CDR3 sequence is CASSKGASNQPQHF. The DNA for the CDR3 is TGTGCCAGCAGCAAAGGGGCAAGCAATCAGCCCCAGCATTTT.

The J gene is TRBJ1-1, the V gene TRBV7-8; D is perhaps TRBD1 (5 bases). There are 14 residues in the CDR3. With 5 bases removed from V and 5 bases from J, the gap between germline ends came to 15 bases. The V gene's germline CDR1 is SGHVS and CDR2 FQNEAQ. The CDR3 sequence: CASSALQGTTEAFF. Here the CDR3 DNA reads TGTGCCAGCAGCGCACTCCAGGGCACGACTGAAGCTTTCTTT.

This chain uses TRBV6-4 with TRBJ2-1; the match to TRBD2 covers 9 bases. Germline CDR1 reads MRHNA; CDR2 reads SNTAGT. This CDR3 spans 16 amino acids. Germline trimming cut 7 bases from V and 8 bases from J; bases unmatched to any gene: 15. The CDR3 is CASTDTASGARDEQFF. CDR3 sequence (DNA): TGTGCCAGCACCGATACCGCTAGCGGGGCACGCGATGAGCAGTTCTTC.

The chain has TRBV5-1 and TRBJ2-5, with 8 bases that match TRBD1. With V trimmed by 2 bases and J by 2 bases, 2 bases remained unmatched. Germline V CDR1 and CDR2: SGHRS, YFSETQ. The CDR3 is made up of 14 amino acids. In DNA, the CDR3 is TGCGCCAGCAGCTTTGGGACAGGACAAGAGACCCAGTACTTC. Translating it yields CASSFGTGQETQYF.

The CDR3 DNA follows: TGCGCCAGCAGCCAAGAACCCAGGGGTTCTGGAAACACCATATATTTT. Encoded protein: CASSQEPRGSGNTIYF. The chain is built from TRBV4-3 and TRBJ1-3, with D perhaps TRBD1 (6 bases). Trimming pared 0 bases from V and 1 base from J, leaving 10 bases between. The CDR3 covers 16 residues. Germline values: CDR1 LGHNA, CDR2 YSLEER.

This chain uses TRBV19 with TRBJ2-5, with 10 nucleotides matching TRBD1. Germline lookup yields CDR1 LNHDA and CDR2 SQIVND (reference sequence). The CDR3 totals 12 residues. Unmatched junction bases numbered 3, after V lost 8 bases and J lost 6 bases. This chain's CDR3 is CASSDRGKTQYF. The CDR3 coding sequence is TGTGCCAGTTCGGACAGGGGGAAGACCCAGTACTTC.

V and J are TRBV4-1 and TRBJ2-3, with TRBD2 matching 8 bases. The CDR3 spans 17 residues. Looked up from germline, CDR1 is MGHRA and CDR2 is YSYEKL. J was trimmed by 2 bases and V by 0 bases; bases with no gene match: 7. CDR3 residues: CASSQDLRGGITDTQYF. The CDR3 DNA sequence: TGCGCCAGCAGCCAAGATCTTCGGGGGGGGATCACAGATACGCAGTATTTT.

The rearrangement uses TRBV28 and TRBJ2-7; D is perhaps TRBD2 (5 bases). The CDR3 is 14 residues long. Germline CDR1 is MDHEN and CDR2 is SYDVKM. Trimming took off 5 bases at V and 0 bases at J, with 11 bases between the two ends. In DNA form, the CDR3 reads TGTGCCAGCAGTGAGACGGGGAGCTCCTACGAGCAGTACTTC. Protein product: CASSETGSSYEQYF.

The chain employs TRBV6-5 and TRBJ1-4, with a tentative D call TRBD1 (5 bases). Trimming took off 6 bases at V and 5 bases at J, with 16 bases between the two ends. This CDR3 has 15 amino acids. Per germline, CDR1 MNHEY and CDR2 SVGAGI. The CDR3 protein is CASSPGERGNEKLFF. As DNA, the CDR3 is TGTGCCAGCAGCCCGGGGGAGAGGGGAAATGAAAAACTGTTTTTT.

This chain uses TRBV13 with TRBJ1-2, with 10 bases lining up with TRBD1. The CDR3 sequence is 16 residues long. V lost 3 bases to trimming and J lost 4 bases; unmatched junction nucleotides: 8. Germline assignment: CDR1 PRHDT and CDR2 FYEKMQ (reference sequence). CDR3 DNA sequence: TGTGCCAGCAGCTTGGGGCTCGGGACAGGGGCCTATGGCTACACCTTC. Its protein product is CASSLGLGTGAYGYTF. Filled out from reference TRBV13 and TRBJ1-2, the complete variable domain reads AAGVIQSPRHLIKEKRETATLKCYPIPRHDTVYWYQQGPGQDPQFLISFYEKMQSDKGSIPDRFSAQQFSDYHSELNMSSLELGDSALYFCASSLGLGTGAYGYTFGSGTRLTVV.

This clone was seen only once. V is TRBV4-1 and J is TRBJ1-1; D possibly corresponds to TRBD1 (5 bases). Germline lookup yields CDR1 MGHRA and CDR2 YSYEKL. The CDR3 totals 16 residues. V gave up 1 base and J gave up 4 bases, with 16 bases separating them. For the CDR3, the DNA is TGCGCCAGCAGCCAAGTCGGTTCAGGGTCGGGCACTGAAGCTTTCTTT. It is translated as CASSQVGSGSGTEAFF.

The rearrangement links TRBV6-1 to TRBJ2-1; a possible D gene is TRBD2 (6 bases). Germline V gene sequence: CDR1 MNHNS, CDR2 SASEGT. The CDR3 is 15 amino acids. The V gene lost 6 bases and the J gene lost 0 bases, with 12 bases spanning the gap. The CDR3 nucleotides read TGTGCCAGCAGATCCATAGCGGTCTCCTACAATGAGCAGTTCTTC. Translation gives CASRSIAVSYNEQFF.

The chain employs TRBV2 and TRBJ1-1, with D possibly being TRBD1 (5 bases). V shed 4 bases and J shed 2 bases, with 11 bases lying between them. The germline V gene has CDR1 SNHLY and CDR2 FYNNEI. The CDR3 runs to 14 residues. The CDR3 nucleotides read TGTGCCAGCAGTGTGTCCGGGACTAACACTGAAGCTTTCTTT. Amino acids: CASSVSGTNTEAFF.

CDR3 protein: CASSVQGVHEQYF. For the CDR3, the DNA is TGTGCCAGCAGCGTACAGGGTGTCCACGAGCAGTACTTC. J is TRBJ2-7 and V is TRBV9; maybe TRBD1 (5 bases). Germline CDR1 reads SGDLS; CDR2 reads YYNGEE. The CDR3 spans 13 residues. Trimming pared 1 base from V and 5 bases from J, leaving 10 bases between.

This chain connects TRBV6-6 to TRBJ2-1; D is undetermined. The CDR3 sequence is 13 residues long. V dropped 5 bases and J dropped 6 bases, with 11 bases sitting between them. CDR1 and CDR2 (germline): MNHNY, SVGAGI (reference sequence). The CDR3 nucleotides read TGTGCCAGCAGTCACCCTGACACCAATGAGCAGTTCTTC. Translation: CASSHPDTNEQFF.

The chain links TRBV27 to TRBJ2-1; 10 positions agree with TRBD2. CDR1 is MNHEY, CDR2 SMNVEV, per germline (reference sequence). The CDR3 has 16 residues. J gave up 7 bases and V 6 bases, and 12 bases lay outside the gene matches. The DNA of the CDR3 is TGTGCCAGCAGCCAGTATAGCGGGGGGCCCGGAAATGAGCAGTTCTTC. The encoded protein is CASSQYSGGPGNEQFF.

The rearrangement links TRBV11-2 to TRBJ1-5; no reliable D call. This CDR3 spans 15 amino acids. Germline V gene sequence: CDR1 SGHAT, CDR2 FQNNGV. V lost 0 bases, J lost 6 bases, and 12 bases lay in between. The CDR3 sequence is CASSLDGAFAQPQHF. CDR3 DNA sequence: TGTGCCAGCAGCTTAGATGGAGCCTTTGCTCAGCCCCAGCATTTT.

V usage is TRBV11-2 and J usage is TRBJ1-2, with a weak D call TRBD1 (5 bases). The CDR3 length is 15 residues. Germline CDR1 is SGHAT and CDR2 is FQNNGV. V lost 1 base and J 8 bases, leaving 17 bases between the germline ends. In DNA form, the CDR3 reads TGTGCCAGCAGCTTAGTGGGCAGGGCCGAAATGGGCTACACCTTC. Its protein product is CASSLVGRAEMGYTF. Supplemented by reference TRBV11-2 and TRBJ1-2, the full variable domain reads EAGVAQSPRYKIIEKRQSVAFWCNPISGHATLYWYQQILGQGPKLLIQFQNNGVVDDSQLPKDRFSAERLKGVDSTLKIQPAKLEDSAVYLCASSLVGRAEMGYTFGSGTRLTVV.

This rearrangement joins TRBV6-6 to TRBJ1-5; 7 bases are shared with TRBD1. V shed 7 bases, J shed 7 bases, and the junction held 13 bases outside the gene matches. Germline lookup yields CDR1 MNHNY and CDR2 SVGAGI (reference sequence). The CDR3 runs 15 residues. The CDR3 spells CASNIQGSDPQPQHF. The CDR3 DNA is TGTGCCAGCAATATACAGGGGTCCGATCCCCAGCCCCAGCATTTT.

This chain joins TRBV9 and TRBJ1-1; possibly TRBD1 for D (6 bases). The germline CDR1 and CDR2 sequences are SGDLS and YYNGEE. This CDR3 comprises 15 residues. Trimming took off 2 bases at V and 0 bases at J, with 11 bases between the two ends. The CDR3 DNA reads as TGTGCCAGCAGCGTCACAGGGTTCATGAACACTGAAGCTTTCTTT. Its translation is CASSVTGFMNTEAFF.

The count of this clone is one. The chain joins TRBV21-1 to TRBJ1-1; TRBD1, the table's D call, lacks a check against the DNA. TRBV21-1 is a pseudogene segment. The CDR3 has 13 amino acids. The CDR3 reads CASSKNPRTEAFF. The DNA of the CDR3 is TGTGCCAGCAGCAAAAACCCCAGGACTGAAGCTTTCTTT.

V gene TRBV7-6 combines with J gene TRBJ1-1; tentatively, D is TRBD1 (5 bases). Germline V gives CDR1 SGHVS, CDR2 FNYEAQ. The CDR3 sequence is 15 residues long. Trimming shortened V by 5 bases and J by 0 bases, and 13 bases separated the two germline ends. As DNA, the CDR3 is TGTGCCAGCAGCCAACAAGGGGAAATGAACACTGAAGCTTTCTTT. It encodes CASSQQGEMNTEAFF.

The genes are TRBV28 and TRBJ2-2; the match to TRBD2 covers 11 bases. Trimming at V came to 0 bases and at J to 4 bases, leaving 4 bases not matched to a gene. CDR1 is MDHEN and CDR2 is SYDVKM in the germline V gene. This CDR3 is built from 17 residues. In DNA, the CDR3 is TGTGCCAGCAGTTTATGGGGGGGACTAGCGGCCACCGGGGAGCTGTTTTTT. Translating gives CASSLWGGLAATGELFF.

The chain combines TRBV5-1 with TRBJ1-1; 9 nucleotides align to TRBD1. The germline CDR1 and CDR2 sequences are SGHRS and YFSETQ. J gave up 5 bases and V 5 bases, and 4 bases lay outside the gene matches. The CDR3 extends over 13 amino acids. The CDR3 DNA is TGCGCCAGCAGACCGACAGGGGGGACTGAAGCTTTCTTT. Translating it yields CASRPTGGTEAFF.

The gene calls are TRBV6-5 and TRBJ1-1; a weak D match, TRBD1 (5 bases). V lost 2 bases to trimming and J lost 2 bases, with 15 bases between them. Germline assignment: CDR1 MNHEY and CDR2 SVGAGI. The CDR3 runs 16 residues. The CDR3 sequence is CASSYRRGWQNTEAFF. For the CDR3, the DNA is TGTGCCAGCAGTTACCGAAGGGGTTGGCAAAACACTGAAGCTTTCTTT.

CDR3 loop: CASSSRSKSYEQYF. The CDR3 DNA is TGTGCCAGCAGCTCCAGATCCAAATCCTACGAGCAGTACTTC. This chain uses TRBV11-1 with TRBJ2-7; D gene uncertain. The V end lost 4 bases, the J end lost 1 base, and 11 bases lay between the germline ends. Germline V lookup: CDR1 SGHAT, CDR2 FQDESV (reference sequence). This CDR3 is built from 14 residues.

This chain uses TRBV19 with TRBJ1-2, with 7 bases fitting TRBD1. The germline V gene encodes CDR1 LNHDA and CDR2 SQIVND (reference sequence). The CDR3 contains 14 residues. The trim removed 3 bases at V and 2 bases at J, leaving 3 bases unmatched. The CDR3 DNA is TGTGCCAGTAGTATGGCCAGGGGGAACTATGGCTACACCTTC. Translated, it gives CASSMARGNYGYTF.

The chain employs TRBV29-1 and TRBJ1-1, with D unclear. Trimming took off 5 bases at V and 8 bases at J, with 12 bases between the two ends. The length of the CDR3 is 11 residues. The germline CDR1 and CDR2 sequences are SQVTM and ANQGSEA. CDR3 protein: CSVSPVLEAFF. Here the CDR3 DNA reads TGCAGCGTTTCCCCCGTCCTCGAAGCTTTCTTT.

V is TRBV6-5 and J is TRBJ1-2, with 7 bases fitting TRBD1. The junction had 9 bases not matched to a gene; V was cut back by 2 bases and J by 3 bases. The CDR3 has 16 residues. Germline lookup yields CDR1 MNHEY and CDR2 SVGAGI. The CDR3 sequence: CASSYTGTATYYGYTF. CDR3 DNA: TGTGCCAGCAGTTACACCGGGACAGCCACCTACTATGGCTACACCTTC.

The chain is built from TRBV6-5 and TRBJ1-6, with no clear D. V lost 0 bases to trimming and J lost 8 bases, with 11 bases between them. Germline V lookup: CDR1 MNHEY, CDR2 SVGAGI. CDR3 length equals 15 residues. CDR3 bases: TGTGCCAGCAGTTACTCGATTACCACTCATTCACCCCTCCACTTT. It translates to CASSYSITTHSPLHF.